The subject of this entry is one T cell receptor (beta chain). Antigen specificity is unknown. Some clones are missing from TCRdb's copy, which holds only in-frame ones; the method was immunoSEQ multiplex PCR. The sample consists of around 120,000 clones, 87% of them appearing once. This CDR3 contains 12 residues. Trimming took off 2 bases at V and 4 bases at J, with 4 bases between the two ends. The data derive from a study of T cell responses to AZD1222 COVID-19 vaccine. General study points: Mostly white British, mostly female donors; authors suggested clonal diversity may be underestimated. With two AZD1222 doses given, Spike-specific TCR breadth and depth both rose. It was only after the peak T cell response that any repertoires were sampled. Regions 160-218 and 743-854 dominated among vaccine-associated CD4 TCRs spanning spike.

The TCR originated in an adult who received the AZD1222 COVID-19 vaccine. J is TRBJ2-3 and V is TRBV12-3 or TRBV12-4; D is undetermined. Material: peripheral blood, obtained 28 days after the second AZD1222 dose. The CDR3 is CASSLSPDTQYF. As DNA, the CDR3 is TGTGCCAGCAGTTTATCCCCAGATACGCAGTATTTT.